This TCR beta chain is from a study of post-analysis software for immune sequencing data. Study-wide points: Normalized Chao1 diversity in multiple sclerosis patients fell significantly below that of controls. There were five TRBV segments more frequent in patients than controls, and TRBV5-6, TRBV5-1 and TRBV20-1 were among them. Those samples that were prepared in the same batch co-clustered strongly by F measure.

Prepared TCR beta cDNA libraries contained unique molecular identifiers. TCRdb re-derived calls from the PCR reads in MiXCR, one entry per CDR3 protein. The data show 750,000 to 900,000 distinct CDR3 sequences, under 60% seen once. CDR1 and CDR2 from the germline V gene are SNHLY and FYNNEI. The CDR3 has 13 amino acids. V trimming: 5 bases; J trimming: 6 bases; junction bases outside the gene matches: 6. For this clonotype: The target antigen is unknown.

Source material: blood. This sequence originates from a girl aged 5-17 years with multiple sclerosis. The genes are TRBV2 and TRBJ1-2, with 7 bases aligning to TRBD1. CDR3 sequence reads: CASSIQGRDGYTF. The CDR3 DNA reads as TGTGCCAGCAGTATACAGGGGAGGGATGGCTACACCTTC.